This TCR beta chain was retrieved from a study of tumor-infiltrating lymphocytes in primary liver carcinoma. Study summary: Each of the samples returned roughly 3.5 to 8 million productive TCRbeta reads (a yield similar across tissue types). Broader study findings: Tumor region pairs overlapped more than did tumor-adjacent and tumor-blood pairs.

Trimming shortened V by 3 bases and J by 4 bases, and 10 bases separated the two germline ends. The CDR3 length is 14 residues. This clonotype was seen repeatedly, ten times or more. Its target is not known. Making TCR beta cDNA involved roughly 500 ng total RNA and a constant-region primer. Sequencing libraries for TCR beta derived from three nested multiplex PCR rounds that used slightly modified ARM-PCR. Investigators reported that the first two PCR rounds, at roughly 10 cycles each, used TRBV1-TRBV30 forward primers with a C-beta reverse primer. TCRdb reanalysed the multiplex PCR reads using MiXCR and keeps one entry per CDR3 protein. Here the sample spans 95,000 to 150,000 distinct CDR3 sequences, roughly three fifths being singletons. Each 20-30 mg portion of unsorted bulk tissue served as the source for co-extraction of RNA and DNA. Patients' primary liver carcinoma was surgically resected. Chronic HBV infection, untreated so far, was present in the patients.

This sequence was found in a woman aged 55 to 70 with primary liver carcinoma and hepatitis B virus infection. Sample: liver tumor tissue from sampling region 1. Regarding subset: tumor region T1, superior pole. This rearrangement joins TRBV12-3 or TRBV12-4 to TRBJ1-5, with D hard to call. In nucleotides, the CDR3 is TGTGCCAGCAGTTTTGTAAGGGCTAATCAGCCCCAGCATTTT. Translated, it gives CASSFVRANQPQHF.